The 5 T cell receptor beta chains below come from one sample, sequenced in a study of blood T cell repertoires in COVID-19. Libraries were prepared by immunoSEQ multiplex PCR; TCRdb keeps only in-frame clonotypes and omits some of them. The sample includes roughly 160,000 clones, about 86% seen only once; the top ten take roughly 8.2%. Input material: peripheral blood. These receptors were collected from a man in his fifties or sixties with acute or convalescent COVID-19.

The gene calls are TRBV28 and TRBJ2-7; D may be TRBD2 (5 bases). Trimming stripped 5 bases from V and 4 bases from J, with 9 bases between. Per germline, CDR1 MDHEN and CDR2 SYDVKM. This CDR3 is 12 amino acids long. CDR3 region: CASSAGFYEQYF. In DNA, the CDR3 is TGTGCCAGCAGTGCGGGCTTTTACGAGCAGTACTTC.

DNA for the CDR3: TGCAGCGTTGAGCGGGGGGCTGGTGAAAAACTGTTTTTT. It translates to CSVERGAGEKLFF. This chain connects TRBV29-1 to TRBJ1-4; D possibly corresponds to TRBD1 (6 bases). Germline V gives CDR1 SQVTM, CDR2 ANQGSEA. The ends were cut back, 3 bases at V and 7 bases at J, with 12 bases in the middle. This CDR3 is built from 13 residues. Full variable domain (rest looked up from reference TRBV29-1 and TRBJ1-4): SAVISQKPSRDICQRGTSLTIQCQVDSQVTMMFWYRQQPGQSLTLIATANQGSEATYESGFVIDKFPISRPNLTFSTLTVSNMSPEDSSIYLCSVERGAGEKLFFGSGTQLSVL.

The CDR3: CASSITGLVTGELFF. The CDR3 bases are TGTGCCAGCAGCATCACAGGGTTGGTTACCGGGGAGCTGTTTTTT. The gene calls are TRBV7-3 and TRBJ2-2, with D possibly being TRBD1 (6 bases). V was shortened by 5 bases and J by 5 bases, with 15 bases between the two germline ends. From germline, CDR1 is SGHTA and CDR2 FQGTGA. The CDR3 sequence is 15 residues long.

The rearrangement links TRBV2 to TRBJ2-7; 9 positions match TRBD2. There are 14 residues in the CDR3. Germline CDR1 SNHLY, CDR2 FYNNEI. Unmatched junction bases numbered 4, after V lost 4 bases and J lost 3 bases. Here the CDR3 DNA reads TGTGCCAGCAGTGGACTAGCGGCAATCTACGAGCAGTACTTC. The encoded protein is CASSGLAAIYEQYF. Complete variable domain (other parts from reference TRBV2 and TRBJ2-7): EPEVTQTPSHQVTQMGQEVILRCVPISNHLYFYWYRQILGQKVEFLVSFYNNEISEKSEIFDDQFSVERPDGSNFTLKIRSTKLEDSAMYFCASSGLAAIYEQYFGPGTRLTVT.

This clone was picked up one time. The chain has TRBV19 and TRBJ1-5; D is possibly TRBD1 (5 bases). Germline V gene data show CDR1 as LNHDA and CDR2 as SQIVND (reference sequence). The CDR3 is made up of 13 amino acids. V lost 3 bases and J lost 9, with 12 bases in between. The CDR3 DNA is TGTGCCAGTAGTATCCGCCAGGGTGCGCCCCAGCATTTT. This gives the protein CASSIRQGAPQHF.